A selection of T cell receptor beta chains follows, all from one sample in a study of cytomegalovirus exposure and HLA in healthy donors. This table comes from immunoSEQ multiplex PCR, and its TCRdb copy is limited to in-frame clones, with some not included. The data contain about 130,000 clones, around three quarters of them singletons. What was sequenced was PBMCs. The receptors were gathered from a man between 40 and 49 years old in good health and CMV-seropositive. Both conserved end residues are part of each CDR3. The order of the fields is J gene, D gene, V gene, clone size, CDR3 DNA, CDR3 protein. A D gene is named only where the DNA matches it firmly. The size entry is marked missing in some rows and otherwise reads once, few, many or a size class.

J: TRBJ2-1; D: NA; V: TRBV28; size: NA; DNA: TGTGCCAGCAGTACCCCCGGGAAACCCTACAATGAGCAGTTCTTC; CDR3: CASSTPGKPYNEQFF
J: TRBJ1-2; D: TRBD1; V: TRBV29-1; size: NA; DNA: TGCAGCGTGGACAGGGGGCGGACCTTC; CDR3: CSVDRGRTF
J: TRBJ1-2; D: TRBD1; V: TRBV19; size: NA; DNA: TGTGCCAGTAGTGGACAGGGGGCTCCTAGGTCGGGCTACACCTTC; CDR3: CASSGQGAPRSGYTF
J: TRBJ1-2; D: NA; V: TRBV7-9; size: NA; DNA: TGTTCCAGCAGCTTCGACATTGGCTACACCTTC; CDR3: CSSSFDIGYTF
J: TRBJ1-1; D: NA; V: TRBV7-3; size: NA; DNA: TGTGCCAGCAGCTCTTTAAAGAACACTGAAGCTTTCTTT; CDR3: CASSSLKNTEAFF
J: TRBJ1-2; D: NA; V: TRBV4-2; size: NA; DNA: TGTGCCAGCAGCCGCGGTAGAAGGGGCACAATTTATGGCTACACCTTC; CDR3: CASSRGRRGTIYGYTF
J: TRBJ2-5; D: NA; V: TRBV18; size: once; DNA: TGTGCCAGCTCACCAAGGGGAGAGACCCAGTACTTC; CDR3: CASSPRGETQYF
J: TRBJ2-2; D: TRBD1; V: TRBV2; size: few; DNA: TGTGCCAGCAGTGGCACAGGGGAAACCGGGGAGCTGTTTTTT; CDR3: CASSGTGETGELFF
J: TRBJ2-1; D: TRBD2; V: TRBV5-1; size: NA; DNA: TGCGCCAGCAGCTTGAGAATAGCGGGAGCCAAACGGGCGGATGAGCAGTTCTTC; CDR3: CASSLRIAGAKRADEQFF
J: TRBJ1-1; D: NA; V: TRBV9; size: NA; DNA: TGTGCCAGCAGCGTAGTGGGCAGCGAAGCTTTCTTT; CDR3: CASSVVGSEAFF
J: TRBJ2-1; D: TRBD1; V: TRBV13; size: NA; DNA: TGTGCCAGCAGCTTACTTCGGCAGGGGGCTGACAATGAGCAGTTCTTC; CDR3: CASSLLRQGADNEQFF
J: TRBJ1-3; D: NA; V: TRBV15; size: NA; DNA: TGTGCCACCAGCTCCACCAGTCAAGGGGCCGGAAACACCATATATTTT; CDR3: CATSSTSQGAGNTIYF
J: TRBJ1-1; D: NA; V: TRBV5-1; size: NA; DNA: TGCGCCAGCAGCTTCTCAGGGGTTCCTGAAGCTTTCTTT; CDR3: CASSFSGVPEAFF
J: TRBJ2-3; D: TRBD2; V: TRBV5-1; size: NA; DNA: TGCGCCAGCAGCTTGTCCCTAGCGGGAGCAGATACGCAGTATTTT; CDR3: CASSLSLAGADTQYF
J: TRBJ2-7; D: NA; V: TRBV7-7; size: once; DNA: TGTGCTAGCAGCTTAGCACACGGGAGAGGAAACGAGCAGTACTTC; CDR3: CASSLAHGRGNEQYF
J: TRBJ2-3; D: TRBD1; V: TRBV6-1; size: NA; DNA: TGTGCCAGCAGCATTCGACAGGGTGAGGCCGATACGCAGTATTTT; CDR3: CASSIRQGEADTQYF
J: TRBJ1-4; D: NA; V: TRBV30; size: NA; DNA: TGTGCCTGGAGTGTGACTTCTTCTAATGAAAAACTGTTTTTT; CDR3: CAWSVTSSNEKLFF
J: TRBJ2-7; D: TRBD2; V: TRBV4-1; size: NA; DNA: TGCGCCAGCTTGAATTATAGCGGGAGAACTGCGTCTGAGCAGTACTTC; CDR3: CASLNYSGRTASEQYF
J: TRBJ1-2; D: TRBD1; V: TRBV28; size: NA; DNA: TGTGCCAGCAGTTCAATAACGACAGGGCGCGGTGGCTACACCTTC; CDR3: CASSSITTGRGGYTF
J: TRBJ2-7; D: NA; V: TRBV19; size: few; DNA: TGTGCCAGTAGCCACGACTGGGGGGCCTACGAGCAGTACTTC; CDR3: CASSHDWGAYEQYF
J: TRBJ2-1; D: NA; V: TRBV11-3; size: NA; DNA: TGTGCCAGCAGCTCCGACGGGAACTCCTACAATGAGCAGTTCTTC; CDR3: CASSSDGNSYNEQFF
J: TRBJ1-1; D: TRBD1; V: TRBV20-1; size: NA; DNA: TGCAGTGTTCAGGGGGCAGCTGAAGCTTTCTTT; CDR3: CSVQGAAEAFF
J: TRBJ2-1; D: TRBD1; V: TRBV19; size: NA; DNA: TGTGCCAGTAGTGTGGACAGGGGATTTTACAATGAGCAGTTCTTC; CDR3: CASSVDRGFYNEQFF
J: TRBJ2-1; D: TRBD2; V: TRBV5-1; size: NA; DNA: TGCGCCAGCAGCCGGGACGGGGAGGGCGCGGAGCAGTTCTTC; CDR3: CASSRDGEGAEQFF
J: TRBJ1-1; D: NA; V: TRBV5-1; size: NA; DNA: TGCGCCAGCGGTCGAGAGAACACTGAAGCTTTCTTT; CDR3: CASGRENTEAFF
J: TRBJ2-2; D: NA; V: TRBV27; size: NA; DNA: TGTGCCAGCAGTTTTCAGGGACAAGTCGCCGGGGAGCTGTTTTTT; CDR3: CASSFQGQVAGELFF
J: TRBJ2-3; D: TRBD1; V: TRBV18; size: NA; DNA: TGTGCCAGCTCACCAGGGACAGGGGGCTCAGATACGCAGTATTTT; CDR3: CASSPGTGGSDTQYF
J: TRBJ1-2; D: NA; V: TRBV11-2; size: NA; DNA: TGTGCCAGCAGCTTAGGGCAGACTGGAGGCTACACCTTC; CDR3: CASSLGQTGGYTF
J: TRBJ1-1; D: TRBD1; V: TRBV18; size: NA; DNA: TGTGCCAGCTCACCAGCGGGACAGCCATATGAAGCTTTCTTT; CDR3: CASSPAGQPYEAFF
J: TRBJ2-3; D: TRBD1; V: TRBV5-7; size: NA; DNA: TGTGCCAGCAGCTTGGGCCGGGACAGGGGCACAGATACGCAGTATTTT; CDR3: CASSLGRDRGTDTQYF
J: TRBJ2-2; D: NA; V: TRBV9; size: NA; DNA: TGTGCCAGCAGCGCCCCCGCCGGGGAGCTGTTTTTT; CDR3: CASSAPAGELFF
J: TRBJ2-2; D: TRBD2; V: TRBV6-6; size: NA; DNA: TGTGCCAGCAGTCGGGGACTAGCGGCCAACACCGGGGAGCTGTTTTTT; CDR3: CASSRGLAANTGELFF
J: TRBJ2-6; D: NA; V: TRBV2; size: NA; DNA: TGTGCCAGCAGTGATCCAGTGGGGGGGCGGGTGAGAGGGGCCAACGTCCTGACTTTC; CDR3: CASSDPVGGRVRGANVLTF
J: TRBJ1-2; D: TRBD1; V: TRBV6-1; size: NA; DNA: TGTGCCAGCAGTCATCCGGGGGACAGGGGGGGCTACACCTTC; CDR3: CASSHPGDRGGYTF
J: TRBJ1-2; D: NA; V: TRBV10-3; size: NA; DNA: TGTGCCATCAGCCCTCTAGGACAGCCGGAAGACTACACCTTC; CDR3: CAISPLGQPEDYTF
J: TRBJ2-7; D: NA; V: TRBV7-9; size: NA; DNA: TGTGCCAGCAGCAAGAAAGGAGTCGATTTCGAGCAGTACTTC; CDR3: CASSKKGVDFEQYF